Listed here are 26 T cell receptor beta chains from one sample, sequenced in a study of Ad26.COV2.S vaccination and SARS-CoV-2 variants. Sequencing was performed with immunoSEQ multiplex PCR; in TCRdb, only in-frame clones are kept and a portion is missing. The sample lists some 400,000 clones; approximately 89% were seen once. Described treatment: 15 to 20 received Ad26.COV2.S at low or high dose, single or two shots; a few received placebo; per-sample allocation not given. Repertoires come from day 63 after the first vaccine or placebo injection. This specimen was peripheral blood, taken in a trial of Ad26.COV2.S vaccine versus placebo. The source of these receptors is a person aged 18 to 59 who received the Ad26.COV2.S COVID-19 vaccine or a placebo.

The chain joins TRBV4-2 to TRBJ2-1, with 10 positions matching TRBD2. The germline gives CDR1 LGHNA, CDR2 YNFKEQ. The CDR3 has 15 amino acids. The junction had 9 bases not matched to a gene; V was cut back by 0 bases and J by 13 bases. Here the CDR3 DNA reads TGTGCCAGCAGCCAAGAAGCTAGCGGGAGTGTCCCTCAGTTCTTC. It encodes CASSQEASGSVPQFF.

J is TRBJ2-7 and V is TRBV5-1; 11 bases agree with TRBD1. This CDR3 has 17 amino acids. Germline V gene sequence: CDR1 SGHRS, CDR2 YFSETQ. The J segment lost 0 bases and the V segment lost 1 base, leaving 6 bases of the junction unmatched. As DNA, the CDR3 is TGCGCCAGCAGCTTGCGGACAGGGGGCGGAGGCTCCTACGAGCAGTACTTC. Encoded protein: CASSLRTGGGGSYEQYF.

The genes are TRBV2 and TRBJ2-7; a weak D match, TRBD1 (5 bases). The CDR3 runs to 13 residues. V lost 4 bases and J 2 bases, leaving 9 bases between the germline ends. Germline CDR1 and CDR2: SNHLY and FYNNEI. The CDR3, as DNA: TGTGCCAGCAGTGTATTAGGGGCCTACGAGCAGTACTTC. Protein sequence: CASSVLGAYEQYF.

The chain links TRBV7-8 to TRBJ2-5; TRBD2 matches at 10 bases. V trimming: 5 bases; J trimming: 5 bases; junction bases outside the gene matches: 11. The germline gives CDR1 SGHVS, CDR2 FQNEAQ. This CDR3 has 16 amino acids. The CDR3 spells CASSGSGRAGGETQYF. CDR3 DNA sequence: TGTGCCAGCAGCGGCAGCGGGAGGGCCGGCGGGGAGACCCAGTACTTC.

The rearrangement links TRBV9 to TRBJ2-6; D is possibly TRBD1 (5 bases). The CDR3 contains 16 residues. Germline CDR1 is SGDLS and CDR2 is YYNGEE. Trimming left V 4 bases short and J 2 bases short, with 13 bases between. As DNA, the CDR3 is TGTGCCAGCAGCCCTCCAGGGTCCCCTGGGGCCAACGTCCTGACTTTC. It is translated as CASSPPGSPGANVLTF.

This clone has only one observation. The V and J genes are TRBV10-2 and TRBJ2-2; D gene ambiguous. Trimming shortened V by 0 bases and J by 5 bases, and 10 bases separated the two germline ends. Germline values: CDR1 WSHSY, CDR2 SAAADI. The CDR3 sequence is 15 residues long. The CDR3 here is CASSESSGVTGELFF. The CDR3 DNA is TGCGCCAGCAGTGAGTCCTCCGGAGTAACCGGGGAGCTGTTTTTT.

This chain links TRBV19 with TRBJ1-1, with D tentatively TRBD1 (6 bases). V dropped 10 bases and J dropped 0 bases, with 15 bases sitting between them. The CDR3 covers 14 residues. Germline V gene sequence: CDR1 LNHDA, CDR2 SQIVND (reference sequence). In DNA form, the CDR3 reads TGTGCCACCTATTCGGACAGCGTGAACACTGAAGCTTTCTTT. Translated, it gives CATYSDSVNTEAFF.

This clone was seen once. The chain employs TRBV7-8 and TRBJ2-7; 7 bases map to TRBD1. Germline assignment: CDR1 SGHVS and CDR2 FQNEAQ. V lost 5 bases to trimming and J lost 2 bases; unmatched junction nucleotides: 6. The CDR3 spans 14 residues. In DNA, the CDR3 is TGTGCCAGCAGCCCAGGACAGGACACCTACGAGCAGTACTTC. This codes for CASSPGQDTYEQYF.

The rearrangement uses TRBV23-1 and TRBJ2-1, with unresolved D. TRBV23-1 is noted as an ORF with a role that remains uncertain. V was cut by 2 bases and J by 5 bases, with 4 bases left in between. This CDR3 is 12 amino acids long. The CDR3 DNA follows: TGCGCCAGCAGTCAAGGGGACAATGAGCAGTTCTTC. This gives the protein CASSQGDNEQFF.

This chain connects TRBV12-3 or TRBV12-4 to TRBJ1-2; D perhaps matches TRBD1 (6 bases). The CDR3 runs to 13 residues. Trimming shortened V by 6 bases and J by 7 bases, and 15 bases separated the two germline ends. The chain's CDR3 is CASSLRGGSGYTF. The CDR3 DNA follows: TGTGCCAGCAGCTTGAGGGGGGGTAGTGGCTACACCTTC.

The chain couples TRBV7-9 to TRBJ2-7; a weak D match, TRBD2 (5 bases). This CDR3 is built from 15 residues. Trimming removed 7 bases at V and 2 bases at J, with 18 bases between. Germline CDR1 SEHNR, CDR2 FQNEAQ (reference sequence). As DNA, the CDR3 is TGTGCCAGCACCAGAGGAGGAGTAACCGCCTACGAGCAGTACTTC. Protein product: CASTRGGVTAYEQYF.

The chain combines TRBV15 with TRBJ1-6, with unresolved D. Germline assignment: CDR1 LNHNV and CDR2 YYDKDF (reference sequence). The CDR3 is 12 amino acids. Trimming pared 3 bases from V and 8 bases from J, leaving 5 bases between. The CDR3 region is CATSSPDSPLHF. CDR3 DNA: TGTGCCACCAGCAGCCCAGATTCACCCCTCCACTTT.

V usage is TRBV7-3 and J usage is TRBJ2-1; D may match TRBD1 or TRBD2 (5 bases each). The CDR3 has 15 residues. Germline V gene data show CDR1 as SGHTA and CDR2 as FQGTGA. V lost 5 bases, J lost 4 bases, and 15 bases lay in between. The CDR3 DNA is TGTGCCAGCAGCCCCCGAGGGACGGGATACAATGAGCAGTTCTTC. Its protein product is CASSPRGTGYNEQFF. Full variable domain (rest looked up from reference TRBV7-3 and TRBJ2-1): GAGVSQTPSNKVTEKGKYVELRCDPISGHTALYWYRQSLGQGPEFLIYFQGTGAADDSGLPNDRFFAVRPEGSVSTLKIQRTERGDSAVYLCASSPRGTGYNEQFFGPGTRLTVL.

The chain combines TRBV6-5 with TRBJ2-7; D is ambiguous. Trimming cost V 5 bases and J 7 bases, with 9 bases left between them. Looked up from germline, CDR1 is MNHEY and CDR2 is SVGAGI. The CDR3 sequence is 11 residues long. The CDR3 DNA reads as TGTGCCAGCAGTCCCTACGGGGAGCAGTACTTC. Its protein product is CASSPYGEQYF.

The rearrangement joins TRBV5-3 to TRBJ2-7; no definite D call. Being an ORF, TRBV5-3 has a function that is uncertain. V was trimmed by 0 bases and J by 1 base, leaving 8 bases between them. The CDR3 runs 14 residues. CDR3 sequence (DNA): TGTGCCAGAAGCTTGGTGTTCAGGTCCTACGAGCAGTACTTC. Protein sequence: CARSLVFRSYEQYF.

As for this clone: Other DNA variants within this sample encode the same CDR3. This sequence joins TRBV28 and TRBJ1-2; D is possibly TRBD1 (5 bases). Deletions cut 2 bases from V and 3 bases from J, with 7 bases between. The CDR3 totals 13 residues. Germline V gene lookup returns CDR1 MDHEN and CDR2 SYDVKM. CDR3 in amino acids: CASSLTRDYGYTF. DNA for the CDR3: TGTGCCAGCAGTTTAACCAGGGACTATGGCTACACCTTC.

This chain uses TRBV11-1 with TRBJ1-2; TRBD1 is a possible D gene (5 bases). Trimming stripped 2 bases from V and 0 bases from J, with 13 bases between. The V gene's germline CDR1 is SGHAT and CDR2 FQDESV (reference sequence). The CDR3 runs to 16 residues. The CDR3 sequence is CASSLSMVTANYGYTF. The CDR3 DNA sequence: TGTGCCAGCAGCTTAAGTATGGTGACAGCTAACTATGGCTACACCTTC.

The J gene is TRBJ1-2, the V gene TRBV5-1; the D is unclear. CDR3 length equals 16 residues. Germline V gene data show CDR1 as SGHRS and CDR2 as YFSETQ. V lost 0 bases and J lost 4, with 16 bases in between. The CDR3, as DNA: TGCGCCAGCAGCTTGGGTCGGGGATCGCCTGGCTATGGCTACACCTTC. This sequence encodes CASSLGRGSPGYGYTF.

This clone was recorded only once. The CDR3 DNA reads as TGTGCCAGCAGCTTGGGGGGAATCCATTTCCACGAGCAGTACTTC. Protein: CASSLGGIHFHEQYF. V is TRBV5-6 and J is TRBJ2-7; D uncertain. V lost 0 bases and J lost 5, with 15 bases in between. Germline loops: CDR1 SGHDT, CDR2 YYEEEE. This CDR3 spans 15 amino acids.

The chain carries TRBV4-3 and TRBJ2-2, with a possible D match to TRBD2 (5 bases). V lost 0 bases and J lost 1, with 12 bases in between. Germline V gene sequence: CDR1 LGHNA, CDR2 YSLEER. The CDR3 loop spans 17 amino acids. CDR3 amino acids: CASSQDPRRENTGELFF. For the CDR3, the DNA is TGCGCCAGCAGCCAAGATCCCCGACGGGAGAACACCGGGGAGCTGTTTTTT.

The CDR3 spells CASSNTGTSHTDTQYF. The CDR3 DNA reads as TGTGCCAGCAGCAATACCGGGACTAGTCATACAGATACGCAGTATTTT. V usage is TRBV11-3 and J usage is TRBJ2-3; 8 positions match TRBD2. Germline CDR1 SGHNT, CDR2 YENEEA. There are 16 residues in the CDR3. The V gene end was trimmed by 5 bases and the J gene end by 3 bases; junction bases not matched to a gene: 10.

In nucleotides, the CDR3 is TGTGCCAGCTCACCCCTGTCCGGAACTATTAATGAAAAACTGTTTTTT. Translated: CASSPLSGTINEKLFF. The chain is built from TRBV18 and TRBJ1-4, with D uncertain. Germline V gene data show CDR1 as KGHSH and CDR2 as LQKENI. There are 16 residues in the CDR3. The germline V and J ends were trimmed by 3 bases and 4 bases, with 15 bases remaining between them.

The chain recombines TRBV5-4 with TRBJ2-7, with 7 bases lining up with TRBD1. CDR1 SGHNT and CDR2 YYREEE come from the germline V gene (reference sequence). The CDR3 extends over 13 amino acids. The ends lost 2 bases at V and 3 bases at J; junction bases unmatched: 2. The CDR3 sequence: CASSFRDSYEQYF. CDR3 DNA sequence: TGTGCCAGCAGCTTCCGGGACAGCTACGAGCAGTACTTC. Full variable domain (rest looked up from reference TRBV5-4 and TRBJ2-7): ETGVTQSPTHLIKTRGQQVTLRCSSQSGHNTVSWYQQALGQGPQFIFQYYREEENGRGNFPPRFSGLQFPNYSSELNVNALELDDSALYLCASSFRDSYEQYFGPGTRLTVT.

The J gene is TRBJ2-2, the V gene TRBV6-4, with TRBD1 matching over 9 bases. Germline CDR1 reads MRHNA; CDR2 reads SNTAGT. The V and J ends lost 5 bases and 0 bases, in that order; junction bases with no gene match: 4. This CDR3 has 16 residues. Here the CDR3 reads CASSPQGAPNTGELFF. CDR3 sequence (DNA): TGTGCCAGCAGTCCACAGGGGGCCCCGAACACCGGGGAGCTGTTTTTT.

This clone has a single count. The chain couples TRBV27 to TRBJ2-1; possibly TRBD2 for D (6 bases). Per germline, CDR1 MNHEY and CDR2 SMNVEV (reference sequence). The V end lost 7 bases, the J end lost 4 bases, and 11 bases lay between the germline ends. The CDR3 has 13 residues. The CDR3 loop is CASKGLQYNEQFF. CDR3 nucleotide sequence: TGTGCCAGCAAAGGACTACAGTACAATGAGCAGTTCTTC.

V and J are TRBV9 and TRBJ1-1; tentatively, D is TRBD1 (5 bases). Germline CDR1 is SGDLS and CDR2 is YYNGEE. The CDR3 totals 15 residues. Trimming shortened V by 0 bases and J by 4 bases, and 13 bases separated the two germline ends. CDR3 protein: CASSVDQGLSTEAFF. The CDR3 DNA follows: TGTGCCAGCAGCGTAGACCAGGGCCTGAGCACTGAAGCTTTCTTT.